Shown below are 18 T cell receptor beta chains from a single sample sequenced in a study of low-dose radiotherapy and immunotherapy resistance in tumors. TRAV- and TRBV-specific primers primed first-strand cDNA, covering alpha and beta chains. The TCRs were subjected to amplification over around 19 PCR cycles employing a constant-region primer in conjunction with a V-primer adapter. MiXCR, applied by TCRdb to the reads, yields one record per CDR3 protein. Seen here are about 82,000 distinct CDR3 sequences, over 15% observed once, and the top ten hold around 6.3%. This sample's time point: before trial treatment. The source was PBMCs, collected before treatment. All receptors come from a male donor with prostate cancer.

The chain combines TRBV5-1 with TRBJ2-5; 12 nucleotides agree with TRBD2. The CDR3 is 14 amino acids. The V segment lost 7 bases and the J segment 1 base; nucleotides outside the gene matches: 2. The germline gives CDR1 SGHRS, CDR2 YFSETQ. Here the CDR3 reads CASRLAGVQETQYF. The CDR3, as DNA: TGCGCCAGCCGACTAGCGGGGGTCCAAGAGACCCAGTACTTC.

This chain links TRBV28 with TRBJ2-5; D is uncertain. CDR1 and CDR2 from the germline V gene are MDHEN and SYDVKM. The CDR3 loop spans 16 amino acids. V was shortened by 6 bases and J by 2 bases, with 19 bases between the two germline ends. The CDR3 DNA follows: TGTGCCAGCAGGAGTTATTCCACCGGGCCGCAAGAGACCCAGTACTTC. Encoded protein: CASRSYSTGPQETQYF.

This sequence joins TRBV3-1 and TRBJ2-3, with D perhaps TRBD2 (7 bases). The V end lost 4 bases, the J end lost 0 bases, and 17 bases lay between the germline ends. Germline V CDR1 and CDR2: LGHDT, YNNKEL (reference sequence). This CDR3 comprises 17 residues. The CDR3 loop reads CASSPAGGGTSTDTQYF. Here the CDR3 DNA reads TGTGCCAGCAGCCCGGCGGGCGGGGGCACTAGCACAGATACGCAGTATTTT.

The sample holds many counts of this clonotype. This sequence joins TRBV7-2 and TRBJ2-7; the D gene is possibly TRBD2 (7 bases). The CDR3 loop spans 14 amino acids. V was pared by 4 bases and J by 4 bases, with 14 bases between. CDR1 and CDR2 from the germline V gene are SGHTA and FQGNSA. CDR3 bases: TGTGCCAGCAGCTCCCAGGGAGGGGGTTACGAGCAGTACTTC. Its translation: CASSSQGGGYEQYF.

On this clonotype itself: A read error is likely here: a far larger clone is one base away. CDR3 loop: CASSPGTSGIYEQFF. In DNA form, the CDR3 reads TGCGCCAGCAGCCCCGGGACTAGCGGGATATACGAGCAGTTCTTC. This chain connects TRBV5-1 to TRBJ2-1, with 13 bases matching TRBD2. V was pared by 4 bases and J by 10 bases, with 8 bases of the junction left unmatched. The germline CDR1 and CDR2 sequences are SGHRS and YFSETQ. The CDR3 totals 15 residues.

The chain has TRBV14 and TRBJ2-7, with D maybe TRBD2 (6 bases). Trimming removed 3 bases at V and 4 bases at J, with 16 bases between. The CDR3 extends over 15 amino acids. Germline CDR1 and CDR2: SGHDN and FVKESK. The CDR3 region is CASSHNRDSIYEQYF. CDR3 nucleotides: TGTGCCAGCAGCCACAACCGGGACTCAATTTACGAGCAGTACTTC.

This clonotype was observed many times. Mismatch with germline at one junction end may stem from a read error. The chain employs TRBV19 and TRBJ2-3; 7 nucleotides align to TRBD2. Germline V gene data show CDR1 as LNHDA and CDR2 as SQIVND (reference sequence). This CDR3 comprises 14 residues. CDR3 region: CASNIAGTTDTQYF. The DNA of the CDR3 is TGTGCCAGTAATATAGCGGGCACCACAGATACGCAGTATTTT. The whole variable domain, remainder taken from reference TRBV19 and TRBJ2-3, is DGGITQSPKYLFRKEGQNVTLSCEQNLNHDAMYWYRQDPGQGLRLIYYSQIVNDFQKGDIAEGYSVSREKKESFPLTVTSAQKNPTAFYLCASNIAGTTDTQYFGPGTRLTVL.

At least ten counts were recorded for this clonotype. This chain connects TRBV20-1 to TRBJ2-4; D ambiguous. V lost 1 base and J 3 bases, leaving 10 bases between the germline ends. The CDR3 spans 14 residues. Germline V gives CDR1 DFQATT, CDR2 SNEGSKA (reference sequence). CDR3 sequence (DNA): TGCAGTGCTAGAGCTCCATTTGGCAAAAACATTCAGTACTTC. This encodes CSARAPFGKNIQYF.

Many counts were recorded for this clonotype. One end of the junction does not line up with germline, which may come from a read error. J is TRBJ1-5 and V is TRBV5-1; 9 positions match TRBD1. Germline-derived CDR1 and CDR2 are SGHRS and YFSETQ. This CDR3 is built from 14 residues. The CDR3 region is CASSLGQGDQPQHF. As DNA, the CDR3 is TGTGCCAGCAGCTTGGGACAGGGTGATCAGCCCCAGCATTTT.

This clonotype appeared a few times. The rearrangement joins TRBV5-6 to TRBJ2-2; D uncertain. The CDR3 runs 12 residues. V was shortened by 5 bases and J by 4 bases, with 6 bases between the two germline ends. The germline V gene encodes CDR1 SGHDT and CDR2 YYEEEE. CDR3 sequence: CASSYTTGELFF. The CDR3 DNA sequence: TGTGCCAGCAGTTATACCACCGGGGAGCTGTTTTTT.

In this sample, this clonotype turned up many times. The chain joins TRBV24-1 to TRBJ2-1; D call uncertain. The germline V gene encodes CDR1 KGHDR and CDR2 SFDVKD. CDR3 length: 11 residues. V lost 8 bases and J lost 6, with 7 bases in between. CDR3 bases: TGTGCCACCAAGGAATTCAATGAGCAGTTCTTC. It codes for CATKEFNEQFF.

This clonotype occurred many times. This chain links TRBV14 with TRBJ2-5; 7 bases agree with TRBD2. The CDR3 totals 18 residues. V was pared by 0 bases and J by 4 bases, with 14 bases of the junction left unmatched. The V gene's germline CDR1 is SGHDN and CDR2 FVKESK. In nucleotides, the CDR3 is TGTGCCAGCAGCCAAGATCGAAGTAGGGACTACGGGACAGAGACCCAGTACTTC. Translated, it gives CASSQDRSRDYGTETQYF. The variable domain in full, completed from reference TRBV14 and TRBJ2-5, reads EAGVTQFPSHSVIEKGQTVTLRCDPISGHDNLYWYRRVMGKEIKFLLHFVKESKQDESGMPNNRFLAERTGGTYSTLKVQPAELEDSGVYFCASSQDRSRDYGTETQYFGPGTRLLVL.

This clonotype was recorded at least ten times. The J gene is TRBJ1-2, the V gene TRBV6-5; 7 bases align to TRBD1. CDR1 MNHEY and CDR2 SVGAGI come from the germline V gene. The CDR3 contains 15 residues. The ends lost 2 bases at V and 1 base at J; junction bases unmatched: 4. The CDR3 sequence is CASSYATGVNYGYTF. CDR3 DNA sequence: TGTGCCAGCAGTTACGCTACAGGGGTTAACTATGGCTACACCTTC.

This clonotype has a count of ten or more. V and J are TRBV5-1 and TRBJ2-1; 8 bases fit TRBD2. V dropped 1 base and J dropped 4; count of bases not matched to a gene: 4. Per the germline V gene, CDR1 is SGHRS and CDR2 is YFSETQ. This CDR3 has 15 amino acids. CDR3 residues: CASSLTGLEYNEQFF. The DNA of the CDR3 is TGCGCCAGCAGCTTGACGGGACTAGAATACAATGAGCAGTTCTTC.

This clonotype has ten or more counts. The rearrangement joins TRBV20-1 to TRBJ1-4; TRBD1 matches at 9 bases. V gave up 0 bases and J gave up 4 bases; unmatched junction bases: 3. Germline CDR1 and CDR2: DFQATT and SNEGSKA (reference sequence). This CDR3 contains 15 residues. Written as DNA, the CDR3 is TGCAGTGCTAGAGAGGGACAGGGAGGTAATGAAAAACTGTTTTTT. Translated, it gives CSAREGQGGNEKLFF.

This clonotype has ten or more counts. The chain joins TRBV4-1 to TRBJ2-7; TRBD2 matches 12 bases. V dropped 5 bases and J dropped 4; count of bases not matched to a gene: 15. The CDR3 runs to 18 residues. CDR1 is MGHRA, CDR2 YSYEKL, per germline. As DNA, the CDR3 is TGCGCCAGCAGCTTAGACGCTAGCGGGGGGGTGAGTCCTTACGAGCAGTACTTC. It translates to CASSLDASGGVSPYEQYF.

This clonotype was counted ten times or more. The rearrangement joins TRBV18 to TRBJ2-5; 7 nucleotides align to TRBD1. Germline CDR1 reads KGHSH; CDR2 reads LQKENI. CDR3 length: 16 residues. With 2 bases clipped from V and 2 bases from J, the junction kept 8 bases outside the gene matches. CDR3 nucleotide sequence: TGTGCCAGCTCACCAAGTGGGACAGCGAAGCAAGAGACCCAGTACTTC. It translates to CASSPSGTAKQETQYF.

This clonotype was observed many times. CDR3 region: CASSLLRGRLSNTEAFF. The CDR3 region has the DNA TGCGCCAGCAGCCTTCTACGGGGGCGCCTCTCGAACACTGAAGCTTTCTTT. J is TRBJ1-1 and V is TRBV4-3; D might be TRBD1 (6 bases). Trimming cost V 4 bases and J 1 base, with 19 bases left between them. The CDR3 length is 17 residues. In germline, CDR1 is LGHNA, CDR2 YSLEER.